This T cell receptor beta chain was captured by sequencing in a study of blood T cell repertoires in COVID-19. Data came from immunoSEQ multiplex PCR; TCRdb stores just in-frame clones and leaves some out. The data contain almost 400,000 clones, 70% to 90% of them singletons. The receptor comes from a woman in her 30s with acute COVID-19. Sample: PBMCs or T cells enriched from blood (not recorded which).

CDR3 nucleotides: TGCGCCAGCAGCTACGGTCGCGGGGGGCCAGGCACAGATACGCAGTATTTT. Amino acid sequence: CASSYGRGGPGTDTQYF. The J gene is TRBJ2-3, the V gene TRBV5-1; 8 bases are a match to TRBD2. Germline-derived CDR1 and CDR2 are SGHRS and YFSETQ. Germline trimming cut 3 bases from V and 1 base from J; bases unmatched to any gene: 10. The CDR3 loop spans 17 amino acids. Combining the CDR3 with reference TRBV5-1 and TRBJ2-3 gives the whole variable domain KAGVTQTPRYLIKTRGQQVTLSCSPISGHRSVSWYQQTPGQGLQFLFEYFSETQRNKGNFPGRFSGRQFSNSRSEMNVSTLELGDSALYLCASSYGRGGPGTDTQYFGPGTRLTVL.